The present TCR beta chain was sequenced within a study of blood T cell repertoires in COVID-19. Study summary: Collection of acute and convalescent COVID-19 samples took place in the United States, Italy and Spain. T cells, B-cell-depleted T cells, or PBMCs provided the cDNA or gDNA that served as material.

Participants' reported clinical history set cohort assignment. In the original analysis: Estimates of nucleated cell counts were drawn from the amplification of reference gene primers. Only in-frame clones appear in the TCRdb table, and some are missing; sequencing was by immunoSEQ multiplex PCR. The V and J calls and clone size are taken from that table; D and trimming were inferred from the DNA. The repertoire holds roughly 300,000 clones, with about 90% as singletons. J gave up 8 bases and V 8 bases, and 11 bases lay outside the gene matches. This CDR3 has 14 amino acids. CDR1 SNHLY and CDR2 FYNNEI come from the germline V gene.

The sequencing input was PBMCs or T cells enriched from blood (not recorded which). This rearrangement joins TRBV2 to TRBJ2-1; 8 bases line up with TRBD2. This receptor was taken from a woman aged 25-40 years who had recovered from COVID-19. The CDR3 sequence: CASRTGTSRDEQFF. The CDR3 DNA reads TGTGCCAGCCGCACGGGGACTAGTAGAGATGAGCAGTTCTTC.